The sequence of this T cell receptor beta chain was determined in a study of shared clonotypes between healthy human individuals. This clone occurred once. The CDR3 has 15 residues. Germline V gene lookup returns CDR1 SGHTA and CDR2 FQGNSA. V was trimmed by 1 base and J by 3 bases, leaving 10 bases between them. An even split of each subset's genomic DNA across several immunoSEQ plates was performed. The table came from immunoSEQ multiplex PCR; TCRdb's copy has only in-frame clones and leaves some out. The sample has around 600,000 clones, around 95% seen once. The naive CD8 subset, CD45RO-negative cells positively selected for CCR7, excluded terminally differentiated effector memory CD45RA+ cells.

The clonotype comes from a young woman in good health. This sequence joins TRBV7-2 and TRBJ2-1; tentative D call: TRBD2 (6 bases). The sequenced sample consisted of naive CD8+ T cells sorted from blood. The CDR3 sequence is CASSLVPDYYNEQFF. In nucleotides, the CDR3 is TGTGCCAGCAGCTTAGTTCCGGACTACTACAATGAGCAGTTCTTC.